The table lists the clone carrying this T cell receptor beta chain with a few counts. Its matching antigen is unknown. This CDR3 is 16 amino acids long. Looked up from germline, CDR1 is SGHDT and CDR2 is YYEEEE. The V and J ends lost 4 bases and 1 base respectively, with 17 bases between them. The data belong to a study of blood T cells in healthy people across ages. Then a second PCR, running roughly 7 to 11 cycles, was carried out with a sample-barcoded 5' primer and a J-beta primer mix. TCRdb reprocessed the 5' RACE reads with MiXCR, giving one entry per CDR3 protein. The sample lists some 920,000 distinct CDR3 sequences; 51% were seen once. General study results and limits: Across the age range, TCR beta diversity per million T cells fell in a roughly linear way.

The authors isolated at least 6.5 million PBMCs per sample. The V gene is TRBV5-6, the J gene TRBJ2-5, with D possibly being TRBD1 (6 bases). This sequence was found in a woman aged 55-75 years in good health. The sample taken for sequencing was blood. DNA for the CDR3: TGTGCCAGCAGCACCACCGGGACACGCATCCAAGAGACCCAGTACTTC. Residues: CASSTTGTRIQETQYF.